The next 5 T cell receptor beta chains were all read from a single sample in a study of response to subunit inactivated influenza vaccine. From the RT-PCR reads, TCRdb called clonotypes with MiXCR, one entry per CDR3 protein. The sample comprises 700,000 to 900,000 distinct CDR3 sequences, less than 25% of which are singletons, and about 10% rests with the top ten. The sample was PBMCs from blood, taken roughly 5 days after vaccination. These receptors were obtained from a man aged 45-60 years who received an inactivated influenza vaccine.

The sample holds a few counts of this clonotype. This rearrangement joins TRBV4-3 to TRBJ1-2, with D possibly TRBD1 on 6 matching bases. V lost 4 bases and J lost 4, with 28 bases in between. CDR3 length: 19 amino acids. The germline V gene encodes CDR1 LGHNA and CDR2 YSLEER. CDR3 bases: TGCGCCAGCAGCCTATATACTAATGCACAGGGTCCCTCTCCCTATGGCTACACCTTC. It is translated as CASSLYTNAQGPSPYGYTF.

This clonotype was picked up a small number of times. The chain couples TRBV20-1 to TRBJ2-2, with D possibly matching TRBD2 (6 bases). The ends were cut back, 2 bases at V and 3 bases at J, with 13 bases in the middle. CDR1 and CDR2 from the germline V gene are DFQATT and SNEGSKA (reference sequence). This CDR3 spans 15 amino acids. The CDR3 DNA follows: TGCAGTGCTAGAAAGGTTTGGGGGGACACCGGGGAGCTGTTTTTT. It translates to CSARKVWGDTGELFF.

V is TRBV7-2 and J is TRBJ2-7; TRBD2 matches at 10 bases. Trimming took 5 bases from V and 5 from J; bases not matched to a gene: 12. The CDR3 totals 16 residues. The V gene's germline CDR1 is SGHTA and CDR2 FQGNSA. CDR3: CASSTFQRGGLNEQYF. Written as DNA, the CDR3 is TGTGCCAGCAGCACCTTCCAGCGGGGGGGCCTCAACGAGCAGTACTTC. Using reference TRBV7-2 and TRBJ2-7 for the parts outside the CDR3, the full variable domain is GAGVSQSPSNKVTEKGKDVELRCDPISGHTALYWYRQSLGQGLEFLIYFQGNSAPDKSGLPSDRFSAERTGGSVSTLTIQRTQQEDSAVYLCASSTFQRGGLNEQYFGPGTRLTVT.

This clonotype occurred a few times. The CDR3 DNA sequence: TGTGCCAGCAGCTTGGGAGGGGTCCTCACAGATACGCAGTATTTT. This gives the protein CASSLGGVLTDTQYF. The V and J genes are TRBV12-3 or TRBV12-4 and TRBJ2-3, with TRBD2 identical over 7 bases. CDR3 length equals 15 residues. V dropped 6 bases and J dropped 2; count of bases not matched to a gene: 8.

This sequence joins TRBV11-3 and TRBJ2-2; no clear D. Germline CDR1 is SGHNT and CDR2 is YENEEA. This CDR3 contains 15 residues. V dropped 1 base and J dropped 3 bases, with 9 bases sitting between them. The CDR3: CASSLGGFDTGELFF. CDR3 coding DNA: TGTGCCAGCAGCTTAGGAGGCTTTGACACCGGGGAGCTGTTTTTT.